These 3 T cell receptor beta chains came from one sample sequenced in a study of beta chain features in type 1 diabetes. Study results and caveats: Across all four CD4+ subsets, people with type 1 diabetes showed modestly shorter TCRB CDR3s.

Their recognized antigens are unknown. TCRB transcripts that were expressed got sequenced, as all of the isolated RNA had been reverse transcribed. Generated by immunoSEQ multiplex PCR, the TCRdb table keeps only in-frame clones and is missing some. The table has roughly 150,000 clones, roughly 10% seen once. The sample comprised central memory CD4+ T cells from blood. The origin of the receptors is a woman younger than 45 with type 1 diabetes.

This clone has more than one count but fewer than ten. The rearrangement joins TRBV6-5 to TRBJ2-7, with 8 bases matching TRBD2. The germline CDR1 and CDR2 sequences are MNHEY and SVGAGI. The CDR3 extends over 15 amino acids. The ends lost 7 bases at V and 3 bases at J; junction bases unmatched: 11. The CDR3 region is CASIHKSGSNYEQYF. The CDR3 DNA reads as TGTGCCAGCATTCACAAGAGCGGGAGCAACTACGAGCAGTACTTC.

This sequence joins TRBV28 and TRBJ2-5; D unclear. The CDR3 runs to 14 residues. Trimming took 7 bases from V and 5 from J, leaving 17 bases between them. Germline-derived CDR1 and CDR2 are MDHEN and SYDVKM. CDR3 residues: CASTIYRVGETQYF. CDR3 bases: TGTGCCAGCACCATTTACCGGGTCGGGGAGACCCAGTACTTC.

The chain links TRBV28 to TRBJ2-2; a possible D gene is TRBD2 (6 bases). V lost 4 bases and J lost 10, with 10 bases in between. Germline V gene data show CDR1 as MDHEN and CDR2 as SYDVKM. The CDR3 is 12 amino acids. CDR3 nucleotide sequence: TGTGCCAGCAGTTCGGGACTTCTGGAGCTGTTTTTT. Its protein product is CASSSGLLELFF.